Below are 27 T cell receptor beta chains sequenced from a single sample in a study of shared clonotypes between healthy human individuals. Profiling relied on immunoSEQ multiplex PCR, and the TCRdb table lists in-frame clones only, not all of them. Of 100,000 to 120,000 clones in the sample, 55% to 80% were seen once. The sample was memory CD8+ T cells sorted from blood. The subset is: CD45RO+ cells pooled with CCR7-negative TemRA cells. The receptors were gathered from a woman under 40 in good health.

The gene calls are TRBV4-1 and TRBJ1-5, with a tentative D call TRBD1 (6 bases). The CDR3 is 16 residues long. V was cut by 4 bases and J by 7 bases, with 20 bases left in between. Germline assignment: CDR1 MGHRA and CDR2 YSYEKL. CDR3 sequence: CASSPVRYRVLQPQHF. The CDR3, as DNA: TGCGCCAGCAGCCCCGTTCGCTACAGGGTCTTACAGCCCCAGCATTTT.

The CDR3 DNA is TGTGCCAGCAGCACGACAGGGCACCATCAGCCCCAGCATTTT. It specifies CASSTTGHHQPQHF. The chain uses TRBV6-5 and TRBJ1-5; 7 bases are shared with TRBD1. Germline trimming cut 6 bases from V and 5 bases from J; bases unmatched to any gene: 7. The CDR3 has 14 residues. Germline CDR1 is MNHEY and CDR2 is SVGAGI.

The chain employs TRBV27 and TRBJ2-7, with TRBD1 matching over 7 bases. The CDR3 is 20 amino acids. Looked up from germline, CDR1 is MNHEY and CDR2 is SMNVEV (reference sequence). The junction had 24 bases not matched to a gene; V was cut back by 4 bases and J by 3 bases. The CDR3 spells CASSSKEPGQTRYIFYEQYF. CDR3 bases: TGTGCCAGCAGTTCGAAAGAACCGGGACAGACGAGGTACATCTTCTACGAGCAGTACTTC.

This chain uses TRBV16 with TRBJ1-5, with TRBD1 identical over 7 bases. The length of the CDR3 is 16 residues. Germline loops: CDR1 KGHSY, CDR2 FQNENV. V was pared by 0 bases and J by 5 bases, with 7 bases of the junction left unmatched. The CDR3 protein is CASSQSKGRGHQPQHF. The CDR3 DNA sequence: TGTGCCAGCAGCCAATCGAAGGGAAGGGGGCATCAGCCCCAGCATTTT.

At least ten counts were recorded for this clone. CDR3 nucleotides: TGTGCCAGCAGTGGGGTGAGCGGTGACGCAGATACGCAGTATTTT. It is translated as CASSGVSGDADTQYF. The J gene is TRBJ2-3, the V gene TRBV6-1; D possibly corresponds to TRBD2 (5 bases). The CDR3 covers 15 residues. Germline assignment: CDR1 MNHNS and CDR2 SASEGT. V was shortened by 4 bases and J by 4 bases, with 15 bases between the two germline ends.

In this sample, this clone is medium-sized. Other DNA sequences in this sample translate to the same CDR3. This chain uses TRBV6-4 with TRBJ2-1, with D unclear. This CDR3 has 13 amino acids. Per the germline V gene, CDR1 is MRHNA and CDR2 is SNTAGT. V lost 0 bases to trimming and J lost 3 bases, with 3 bases between them. This CDR3 is CASSDSDYNEQFF. CDR3 sequence (DNA): TGTGCCAGCAGTGACTCGGACTACAATGAGCAGTTCTTC.

This clone was seen only once. The rearrangement links TRBV5-5 to TRBJ2-7, with D unresolved. CDR3 size: 18 residues. The V gene's germline CDR1 is SGHKS and CDR2 YYEKEE (reference sequence). The germline V and J ends were trimmed by 4 bases and 2 bases, with 25 bases remaining between them. CDR3 nucleotides: TGTGCCAGCAGCGCCGTACACCCCCTGCCCGGCCATCCCTACGAGCAGTACTTC. Its translation is CASSAVHPLPGHPYEQYF.

The chain uses TRBV29-1 and TRBJ1-2, with D possibly matching TRBD1 (5 bases). Per germline, CDR1 SQVTM and CDR2 ANQGSEA. V was clipped by 7 bases and J by 3 bases, with 12 bases between them. This CDR3 spans 12 amino acids. This CDR3 is CSARGNDYGYTF. In DNA form, the CDR3 reads TGCAGCGCGCGGGGCAATGACTATGGCTACACCTTC.

This clone was seen a handful of times. This chain connects TRBV27 to TRBJ2-7; the D gene is possibly TRBD2 (6 bases). The CDR3 covers 14 residues. Trimming pared 5 bases from V and 1 base from J, leaving 12 bases between. Germline CDR1 and CDR2: MNHEY and SMNVEV (reference sequence). CDR3 in amino acids: CASSPVGRSYEQYF. CDR3 DNA sequence: TGTGCCAGCAGTCCAGTCGGGAGATCCTACGAGCAGTACTTC.

J is TRBJ2-7 and V is TRBV27; possibly TRBD1 for D (6 bases). The CDR3 covers 14 residues. Between the trimmed V and J ends, which lost 8 bases and 1 base, there was a span of 15 bases. Germline V CDR1 and CDR2: MNHEY, SMNVEV (reference sequence). CDR3 DNA: TGTGCCAGCGGCTACTCAGGACAGTCCTACGAGCAGTACTTC. It is translated as CASGYSGQSYEQYF.

The chain couples TRBV28 to TRBJ2-5; 8 bases agree with TRBD2. This CDR3 has 14 amino acids. J was trimmed by 4 bases and V by 5 bases; bases with no gene match: 6. The V gene's germline CDR1 is MDHEN and CDR2 SYDVKM. The CDR3 loop reads CASSRGLARETQYF. In DNA, the CDR3 is TGTGCCAGCAGTCGAGGACTAGCCAGAGAGACCCAGTACTTC.

The rearrangement uses TRBV2 and TRBJ1-4; no clear D. CDR1 and CDR2 from the germline V gene are SNHLY and FYNNEI. Trimming left V 2 bases short and J 4 bases short, with 5 bases between. This CDR3 region has 13 residues. The CDR3 DNA is TGTGCCAGCAGTGAACCCCTTAATGAAAAACTGTTTTTT. Amino acids: CASSEPLNEKLFF.

CDR3 in amino acids: CSVEGLAGGPRQETQYF. DNA of the CDR3: TGCAGCGTTGAAGGGCTAGCGGGAGGGCCCCGCCAAGAGACCCAGTACTTC. The chain recombines TRBV29-1 with TRBJ2-5; 12 bases line up with TRBD2. This CDR3 has 17 amino acids. J lost 1 base, V lost 1 base, and 7 bases had no gene match. CDR1 is SQVTM, CDR2 ANQGSEA, per germline.

J is TRBJ1-2 and V is TRBV18; TRBD1 agrees at 8 bases. V shed 4 bases, J shed 9 bases, and the junction held 10 bases outside the gene matches. This CDR3 region has 14 residues. The V gene's germline CDR1 is KGHSH and CDR2 LQKENI. Here the CDR3 DNA reads TGTGCCAGCTCACTAGGACAGGGAGGTCGTAGCTACACCTTC. This encodes CASSLGQGGRSYTF.

The V gene is TRBV4-2, the J gene TRBJ1-2, with no clear D. The CDR3 contains 13 residues. Trimming cost V 2 bases and J 8 bases, with 12 bases left between them. CDR1 is LGHNA, CDR2 YNFKEQ, per germline. The CDR3 DNA sequence: TGTGCCAGCAGCCAAATCGGGGTAGAAGGCTACACCTTC. Translation gives CASSQIGVEGYTF.

The chain recombines TRBV4-1 with TRBJ2-5; 7 positions agree with TRBD2. Trimming cost V 3 bases and J 1 base; bases outside gene matches: 17. This CDR3 is 19 amino acids long. The germline CDR1 and CDR2 sequences are MGHRA and YSYEKL. As DNA, the CDR3 is TGCGCCAGCAGCCACCCCCCGGCAGCGGGAAACCCATTCCAAGAGACCCAGTACTTC. The encoded protein is CASSHPPAAGNPFQETQYF.

This chain uses TRBV6-6 with TRBJ1-2, with a tentative D call TRBD1 (6 bases). V lost 2 bases and J lost 8, with 18 bases in between. The germline V gene has CDR1 MNHNY and CDR2 SVGAGI (reference sequence). This CDR3 is built from 15 residues. The CDR3 nucleotides are TGTGCCAGCAGTTACGTTAATACAGGGAGGAGCGGCTACACCTTC. This translates into CASSYVNTGRSGYTF.

The chain links TRBV19 to TRBJ1-1; D uncertain. With 3 bases removed from V and 2 bases from J, the gap between germline ends came to 10 bases. Germline CDR1 reads LNHDA; CDR2 reads SQIVND (reference sequence). The CDR3 loop spans 14 amino acids. CDR3 protein: CASSIGRLNTEAFF. The CDR3 coding sequence is TGTGCCAGTAGTATCGGCAGATTAAACACTGAAGCTTTCTTT.

The V call is TRBV10-1, the J call TRBJ2-7, with 7 nucleotides matching TRBD1. V shed 3 bases and J 1 base; nucleotides not matched to a gene: 6. Germline CDR1 and CDR2: WNHNN and SYGVQD (reference sequence). The CDR3 has 15 residues. For the CDR3, the DNA is TGCGCCAGCAGTGACCCGCCGACAGGGTCCTACGAGCAGTACTTC. It translates to CASSDPPTGSYEQYF.

This clone was counted a few times. V gene TRBV30 combines with J gene TRBJ2-5; no reliable D call. Deletions cut 2 bases from V and 1 base from J, with 8 bases between. From germline, CDR1 is GTSNPN and CDR2 SVGIG (reference sequence). This CDR3 is 13 amino acids long. In nucleotides, the CDR3 is TGTGCCTGGAGTTTGTCCAGCCAAGAGACCCAGTACTTC. It translates to CAWSLSSQETQYF.

The chain carries TRBV19 and TRBJ1-3; D not certain. Germline CDR1 and CDR2: LNHDA and SQIVND (reference sequence). The germline V and J ends were trimmed by 3 bases and 0 bases, with 6 bases remaining between them. This CDR3 spans 14 amino acids. CDR3 loop: CASSMAGSGNTIYF. The CDR3 DNA is TGTGCCAGTAGTATGGCTGGCTCTGGAAACACCATATATTTT.

This clone showed up just a few times. V usage is TRBV6-4 and J usage is TRBJ2-3, with D possibly TRBD1 on 5 matching bases. The CDR3 loop spans 15 amino acids. Between the trimmed V and J ends, which lost 4 bases and 0 bases, there was a span of 11 bases. Germline assignment: CDR1 MRHNA and CDR2 SNTAGT. CDR3 loop: CASSVGRASTDTQYF. Written as DNA, the CDR3 is TGTGCCAGCAGTGTTGGCAGGGCAAGCACAGATACGCAGTATTTT.

The chain is built from TRBV4-2 and TRBJ1-4, with D unresolved. The CDR3 is 22 residues long. The germline gives CDR1 LGHNA, CDR2 YNFKEQ. V lost 0 bases, J lost 7 bases, and 33 bases lay in between. The CDR3 DNA follows: TGTGCCAGCAGCCAAGATATGAGCCGGGCGGATTCATTTGATTATCTGGGTGAAAAACTGTTTTTT. Residues: CASSQDMSRADSFDYLGEKLFF.

The V call is TRBV5-1, the J call TRBJ2-7; 8 bases are shared with TRBD1. The germline CDR1 and CDR2 sequences are SGHRS and YFSETQ. The CDR3 is 15 amino acids. Losses at the gene ends were 6 bases for V and 4 bases for J; bases not matched to a gene: 12. CDR3 sequence reads: CASTPRTGMTYEQYF. CDR3 DNA: TGCGCCAGCACCCCACGGACAGGGATGACTTACGAGCAGTACTTC.

On this clone: Sequence at one end of the junction differs from germline and may be a read error. This rearrangement joins TRBV2 to TRBJ2-7, with 8 bases that match TRBD2. Germline CDR1 and CDR2: SNHLY and FYNNEI. The CDR3 covers 14 residues. The chain's CDR3 is CASRFIWTSLLCHF. The CDR3, as DNA: TGTGCCAGCCGATTTATCTGGACTAGCCTCCTATGCCACTTC.

This chain joins TRBV18 and TRBJ2-1, with 9 bases lining up with TRBD2. CDR3 size: 13 residues. Germline V gene lookup returns CDR1 KGHSH and CDR2 LQKENI. The junction had 0 bases not matched to a gene; V was cut back by 3 bases and J by 6 bases. In nucleotides, the CDR3 is TGTGCCAGCTCACCGACTAGCGGCAATGAGCAGTTCTTC. Protein product: CASSPTSGNEQFF.

This chain links TRBV7-9 with TRBJ2-4; possibly TRBD1 or TRBD2 for D (5 bases each). The CDR3 is 14 amino acids. CDR1 and CDR2 (germline): SEHNR, FQNEAQ (reference sequence). V was clipped by 1 base and J by 8 bases, with 12 bases between them. The CDR3, as DNA: TGTGCCAGCAGCTTAGGAGGGGAGACGGACATTCAGTACTTC. Protein sequence: CASSLGGETDIQYF.